This T cell receptor beta chain comes out of a study of shared clonotypes between healthy human individuals. Clones were read by immunoSEQ multiplex PCR, and TCRdb kept only the in-frame ones, dropping some. The table has hundreds of thousands of clones, around 73% seen once. The ends were cut back, 2 bases at V and 4 bases at J, with 10 bases in the middle. This CDR3 has 14 amino acids. Germline V gene sequence: CDR1 MNHNS, CDR2 SASEGT. V and J are TRBV6-1 and TRBJ2-3; D perhaps matches TRBD1 (6 bases). The receptor was derived from a woman in her twenties or thirties in good health. Sequenced input: memory CD4+ T cells sorted from blood. The subset denotes: CD45RA-negative fraction. CDR3 nucleotides: TGTGCCAGCAGTGAACAACAGGGTTCAGATACGCAGTATTTT. Its protein product is CASSEQQGSDTQYF.